This T cell receptor beta chain was sequenced during a study of shared clonotypes between healthy human individuals. TCRdb's copy holds only in-frame clones and misses some; the assay was immunoSEQ multiplex PCR. This repertoire shows roughly 2.5 million clones, over 85% found once; its top ten account for around 0.15%. The TCR sequence derives from a man aged 18 to 30 in good health. Sequencing was performed on naive CD4+ T cells sorted from blood. The subset was: CD45RA+ positively selected.

The CDR3 is CASSDDGANYGYTF. The CDR3 bases are TGTGCCAGCAGTGATGACGGAGCTAACTATGGCTACACCTTC. This chain joins TRBV6-4 and TRBJ1-2; D gene uncertain. Germline-derived CDR1 and CDR2 are MRHNA and SNTAGT. The CDR3 is 14 amino acids. The V end was cut by 3 bases, the J end by 0 bases, with 8 bases between.